The T cell receptor (beta chain) under discussion was sequenced for a study of T cells in Graves' hyperthyroidism and ophthalmopathy (dated by TCRdb to the late 2010s). For the wider study: Peripheral blood was collected at initial diagnosis, before any treatment. After blood sampling, hyperthyroidism patients were treated with methimazole at a starting dose of 30 mg daily, and ophthalmopathy patients were treated with high-dose intravenous methylprednisolone. An independent validation cohort of 18 to 20 hyperthyroidism patients and 17 patients who later progressed to ophthalmopathy tested prospective prediction of ophthalmopathy. The 100 discovery patients were randomly split 7:3 into training and test sets. According to the paper, TCR Vbeta CDR3 sequencing was carried out on approximately 140 peripheral blood samples, which came from fewer than 50 ophthalmopathy, 75 to 80 hyperthyroidism and roughly 17 progressor patients. In about 6 Graves' hyperthyroidism patients, the study also compared T-cell repertoires from thyroid tissue with T-cell repertoires from blood. TCR V-J signatures able to tell the groups apart were searched for in a discovery cohort of more than 90 patients, of whom 40 to 45 had Graves' ophthalmopathy and around 57 had stable Graves' hyperthyroidism. Broad study findings and their caveats: In validation, progression to ophthalmopathy was predicted by the model with 65% to 71% sensitivity and approximately 78% specificity, a median of approximately 6.5 months before onset. Most expanded thyroid clonotypes (frequency above 0.001) were also detected in blood, a finding suggesting that blood repertoires may reflect thyroid immune responses. In cross-validation, a model built on a 13 V-J signature told ophthalmopathy apart from stable hyperthyroidism with approximately 90% sensitivity and around 83% specificity, and in testing the same model reached 80%/75%. No statistical method was used to set the sample size in advance, and investigators knew the group allocation.

Hyperthyroidism patients were newly diagnosed, had a disease duration of under 2 months, and were aged 18 to 65 years. Exclusion was applied to patients with uncontrolled infections, other autoimmune diseases, pregnancy or lactation. Diagnoses relied on clinical symptoms, serum thyroxine and TRAb, thyroid ultrasound and orbital computed tomography. Blood from progressor patients was collected at the time of first diagnosis with hyperthyroidism, before any ophthalmopathy symptoms had appeared. PBMCs were isolated from about 10 ml of fresh peripheral blood by Ficoll-Paque density gradient centrifugation. Progressor patients were first diagnosed with Graves' hyperthyroidism and then developed ophthalmopathy during follow-up. Total RNA was extracted using Trizol reagent, and RNA quality was assessed on an Agilent 2100 Bioanalyzer. Amplification of TCR beta CDR3 regions was carried out from RNA transcripts. A first-round RT-PCR of the TCR CDR3 used the HTBI primer set with the Qiagen OneStep RT-PCR kit. Libraries were constructed in a second round of multiplex PCR, after which size selection and purification were performed. Libraries were sequenced paired-end with 100 bp reads on an Illumina HiSeq2000. The published analysis was carried out like this. SOAPnuke was used to process the raw data, with reads discarded if the reads contained adapters or uncalled bases, had a mean Phred below 15, or lacked an exact constant-primer or identifier match. COPE v1.2.5 was used to merge the high-quality paired reads, and each unique nucleotide sequence was defined as a clonotype. MiTCR v1.1 was used to align clonotypes to the IMGT TRBV, TRBD and TRBJ reference segments. The analysis included only V-J combinations with a frequency above 0.0001, which together covered around 99% of the repertoires. A TCS score was defined as the ratio between F50 (clonal expansion) and ExV (chaos), using BLOSUM62-based TCRdist between CDR3 peptides within each V-J. Welch's t-statistics and random forest reduced 500 to 550 V-J features to roughly 13, which were used in a naive Bayes classifier (R e1071). The public reads were reprocessed in TCRdb via fastp at Q25 and MiXCR, keeping in-frame beta chains. Rows with a matching CDR3 protein are joined into one entry that keeps the most common DNA and genes. TCRdb, not the authors, supplied the V and J calls. This sample holds almost 600,000 distinct CDR3 sequences; approximately 15% were observed only once. Less than 6% of the sample is held by the ten biggest clonotypes.

The germline V gene supplies CDR1 SGDLS and CDR2 YYNGEE. Deletion took 4 bases off V and 4 bases off J, with a span of 12 bases between the germline ends. The CDR3 starts with the cysteine, ends with the phenylalanine, and has 14 residues. Of all the DNA, just the CDR3 is kept, 42 bases in frame from base 1. This clonotype was picked up a small number of times. Its antigen remains unidentified. Per-base qualities were not stored, and no clone one base away is much larger. The specimen sequenced was blood. The source is a woman aged 25 to 39 with Graves' hyperthyroidism that later progressed to Graves' ophthalmopathy. Recombination connected TRBV9 to TRBJ1-3; the D gene is possibly TRBD1, with 5 bases matching. The nucleotide sequence reads TGTGCCAGCAGCTCGGACACAACCGGAAACACCATATATTTT. Translated, it gives CASSSDTTGNTIYF.